Listed here are 2 T cell receptor beta chains from one sample, sequenced in a study of shared clonotypes between healthy human individuals. Only in-frame clones appear in the TCRdb table, and some are missing; sequencing was by immunoSEQ multiplex PCR. The table has fewer than 550,000 clones, over 75% seen once. Sequencing was carried out using PBMCs. The receptor set was obtained from a woman aged 40 to 49 in good health. Some clones in this sample may be carry-over from other donors' samples.

The chain couples TRBV4-2 to TRBJ2-7; 7 nucleotides match TRBD2. The CDR3 is 18 amino acids. J gave up 2 bases and V 0 bases, and 13 bases lay outside the gene matches. Germline V gives CDR1 LGHNA, CDR2 YNFKEQ. The CDR3, as DNA: TGTGCCAGCAGCCAAGATGAATGGTCAAGCGGGACCGCCTACGAGCAGTACTTC. The encoded protein is CASSQDEWSSGTAYEQYF.

This sequence joins TRBV15 and TRBJ2-5, with TRBD2 matching over 12 bases. Trimming took 0 bases from V and 4 from J; bases not matched to a gene: 0. The CDR3 contains 15 residues. The V gene's germline CDR1 is LNHNV and CDR2 YYDKDF (reference sequence). The CDR3 here is CATSREGLAGETQYF. The CDR3 DNA is TGTGCCACCAGCAGAGAGGGACTAGCGGGAGAGACCCAGTACTTC.